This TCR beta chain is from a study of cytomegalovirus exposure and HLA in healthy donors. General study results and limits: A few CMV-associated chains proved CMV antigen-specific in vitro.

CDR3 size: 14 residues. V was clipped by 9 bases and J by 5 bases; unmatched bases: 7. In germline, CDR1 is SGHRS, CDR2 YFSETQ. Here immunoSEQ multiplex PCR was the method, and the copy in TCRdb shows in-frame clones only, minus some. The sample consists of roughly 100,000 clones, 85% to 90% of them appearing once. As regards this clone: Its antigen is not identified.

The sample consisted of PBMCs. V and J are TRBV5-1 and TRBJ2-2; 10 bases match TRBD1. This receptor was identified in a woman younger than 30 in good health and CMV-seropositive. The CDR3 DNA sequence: TGCGCCACCCGACAGGGGGCATTTACCGGGGAGCTGTTTTTT. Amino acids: CATRQGAFTGELFF.